Each of the 13 T cell receptor beta chains below was sequenced from the same sample in a study of blood T cell repertoires in COVID-19 (dated by TCRdb to 2018 to 2020). To prepare the library, the immunoSEQ multiplex PCR assay was applied. TCRdb obtained this table from immuneACCESS and retained in-frame rearrangements with V and J assigned. These tables miss some clones; where compared with another copy, unresolved V genes account for less than half of the shortfall, and the remainder is unexplained. Here the sample has approximately 180,000 clones; about four fifths occur a single time. More than 10% of the sample is held by the ten biggest clonotypes. Sequenced input: peripheral blood. These receptors were taken from a woman aged 80 or older with COVID-19, enrolled during active disease.

This clone was found a few times. The genes are TRBV18 and TRBJ1-4; D unresolved. The CDR3 spans 12 residues. Trimming shortened V by 5 bases and J by 4 bases, and 5 bases separated the two germline ends. Germline values: CDR1 KGHSH, CDR2 LQKENI. CDR3 coding DNA: TGTGCCAGCTCAAGCTATAATGAAAAACTGTTTTTT. Its protein is CASSSYNEKLFF. Based on the CDR3 plus reference TRBV18 and TRBJ1-4, the full variable domain is NAGVMQNPRHLVRRRGQEARLRCSPMKGHSHVYWYRQLPEEGLKFMVYLQKENIIDESGMPKERFSAEFPKEGPSILRIQQVVRGDSAAYFCASSSYNEKLFFGSGTQLSVL.

The gene calls are TRBV19 and TRBJ1-1, with 9 nucleotides matching TRBD1. CDR1 is LNHDA and CDR2 is SQIVND in the germline V gene (reference sequence). With V trimmed by 5 bases and J by 11 bases, 6 bases remained unmatched. The CDR3 consists of 12 residues. CDR3: CASSFGTGRAFF. CDR3 DNA sequence: TGTGCCAGTAGTTTCGGGACAGGGAGGGCTTTCTTT.

The V call is TRBV7-9, the J call TRBJ2-5, with D tentatively TRBD2 (6 bases). Trimming took 2 bases from V and 4 from J, leaving 17 bases between them. CDR1 and CDR2 from the germline V gene are SEHNR and FQNEAQ (reference sequence). The CDR3 totals 16 residues. CDR3 bases: TGTGCCAGCAGCTTATACGATTGGAGGAGGGGAGAGACCCAGTACTTC. It encodes CASSLYDWRRGETQYF.

The rearrangement uses TRBV27 and TRBJ1-2, with D maybe TRBD1 (5 bases). Looked up from germline, CDR1 is MNHEY and CDR2 is SMNVEV (reference sequence). The CDR3 is 14 residues long. The V and J ends lost 4 bases and 4 bases respectively, with 13 bases between them. The CDR3 DNA sequence: TGTGCCAGCAGTTCGGGGGGGGGTGCCTATGGCTACACCTTC. The encoded protein is CASSSGGGAYGYTF.

The chain combines TRBV2 with TRBJ2-1, with D possibly being TRBD2 (5 bases). Germline CDR1 and CDR2: SNHLY and FYNNEI. CDR3 length: 13 residues. Between the trimmed V and J ends, which lost 8 bases and 6 bases, there was a span of 14 bases. The CDR3 here is CASGRGRGNEQFF. CDR3 bases: TGTGCCAGCGGTCGGGGTCGTGGCAATGAGCAGTTCTTC. The full variable domain, in which reference TRBV2 and TRBJ2-1 provide the parts outside the CDR3, is EPEVTQTPSHQVTQMGQEVILRCVPISNHLYFYWYRQILGQKVEFLVSFYNNEISEKSEIFDDQFSVERPDGSNFTLKIRSTKLEDSAMYFCASGRGRGNEQFFGPGTRLTVL.

The chain uses TRBV2 and TRBJ2-3, with TRBD2 identical over 7 bases. This CDR3 has 15 residues. CDR1 SNHLY and CDR2 FYNNEI come from the germline V gene. The V segment lost 6 bases and the J segment 1 base; nucleotides outside the gene matches: 7. DNA of the CDR3: TGTGCCAGCAGGAAGGGGCTAGCGGGCACAGATACGCAGTATTTT. This gives the protein CASRKGLAGTDTQYF.

This chain joins TRBV30 and TRBJ1-4; 8 positions match TRBD1. This CDR3 contains 14 residues. V lost 1 base to trimming and J lost 7 bases; unmatched junction nucleotides: 5. CDR1 is GTSNPN, CDR2 SVGIG, per germline (reference sequence). CDR3 DNA sequence: TGTGCCTGGAGTGCGGACAGGGAAGGTGAAAAACTGTTTTTT. Translated, it gives CAWSADREGEKLFF.

This chain uses TRBV6-5 with TRBJ2-1, with D possibly being TRBD1 (5 bases). The CDR3 contains 15 residues. CDR1 MNHEY and CDR2 SVGAGI come from the germline V gene. Trimming removed 6 bases at V and 6 bases at J, with 18 bases between. This CDR3 is CASSYQGILANEQFF. CDR3 sequence (DNA): TGTGCCAGCAGCTACCAGGGTATCCTGGCCAATGAGCAGTTCTTC.

This chain links TRBV11-3 with TRBJ2-3; D gene ambiguous. With 1 base removed from V and 5 bases from J, the gap between germline ends came to 16 bases. This CDR3 has 16 residues. The germline V gene has CDR1 SGHNT and CDR2 YENEEA. CDR3 residues: CASSLVTSFGKDTQYF. The DNA for the CDR3 is TGTGCCAGCAGCTTAGTCACGAGCTTCGGTAAAGATACGCAGTATTTT.

CDR3 sequence reads: CASSLASGPGNTIYF. The CDR3 bases are TGTGCCAGCAGCTTGGCATCCGGTCCGGGAAACACCATATATTTT. The V and J genes are TRBV5-4 and TRBJ1-3; D is undetermined. The length of the CDR3 is 15 residues. The germline V gene encodes CDR1 SGHNT and CDR2 YYREEE (reference sequence). V was pared by 0 bases and J by 4 bases, with 11 bases between.

The V call is TRBV7-9, the J call TRBJ2-1; 9 bases align to TRBD2. Germline loops: CDR1 SEHNR, CDR2 FQNEAQ (reference sequence). The CDR3 totals 17 residues. J lost 5 bases, V lost 8 bases, and 16 bases had no gene match. The CDR3 sequence is CASGWYGGGVSNNEQFF. In nucleotides, the CDR3 is TGTGCCAGCGGATGGTACGGCGGGGGGGTATCGAACAATGAGCAGTTCTTC.

This chain connects TRBV19 to TRBJ1-1; D is ambiguous. CDR3 length: 13 amino acids. Between the trimmed V and J ends, which lost 4 bases and 0 bases, there was a span of 6 bases. CDR1 LNHDA and CDR2 SQIVND come from the germline V gene (reference sequence). This CDR3 is CASSTAMNTEAFF. As DNA, the CDR3 is TGTGCCAGTAGTACCGCTATGAACACTGAAGCTTTCTTT.

The chain recombines TRBV5-6 with TRBJ2-7; 10 nucleotides match TRBD1. This CDR3 region has 15 residues. Per the germline V gene, CDR1 is SGHDT and CDR2 is YYEEEE. The trim removed 5 bases at V and 1 base at J, leaving 6 bases unmatched. The CDR3 DNA follows: TGTGCCAGCAGACCGACAGGGGGCTTATCCTACGAGCAGTACTTC. Protein sequence: CASRPTGGLSYEQYF.